The clone carrying this T cell receptor beta chain was detected only a few times. Its antigen is unknown. V lost 5 bases, J lost 8 bases, and 13 bases lay in between. The CDR3 length is 13 residues. Germline assignment: CDR1 SGHAT and CDR2 FQNNGV. This sample is drawn from a study of T cell repertoires in cytomegalovirus infection. Study-level information: Public signatures in TCR beta pointed to CMV infection and matching HLA type.

Study results and limitations: Dominant in the ex vivo response were TCR beta clonotypes restricted by HLA-C and specific for CMV.

Each CDR3 protein is one row after TCRdb ran MiXCR on the reads. Altogether 640,000 or so distinct CDR3 sequences are present, around a third being singletons, with the ten largest covering around a sixth. This receptor was taken from a human donor in good health (CMV status not recorded). Some clones in this sample may be carry-over from other donors' samples. The chain carries TRBV11-2 and TRBJ2-1, with D possibly matching TRBD2 (6 bases). The sequenced sample was cultured PBMCs, obtained from culture after CMV antigen stimulation. CDR3 coding DNA: TGTGCCAGCAGCCGCGGGACTGCCGATGAGCAGTTCTTC. The encoded protein is CASSRGTADEQFF.